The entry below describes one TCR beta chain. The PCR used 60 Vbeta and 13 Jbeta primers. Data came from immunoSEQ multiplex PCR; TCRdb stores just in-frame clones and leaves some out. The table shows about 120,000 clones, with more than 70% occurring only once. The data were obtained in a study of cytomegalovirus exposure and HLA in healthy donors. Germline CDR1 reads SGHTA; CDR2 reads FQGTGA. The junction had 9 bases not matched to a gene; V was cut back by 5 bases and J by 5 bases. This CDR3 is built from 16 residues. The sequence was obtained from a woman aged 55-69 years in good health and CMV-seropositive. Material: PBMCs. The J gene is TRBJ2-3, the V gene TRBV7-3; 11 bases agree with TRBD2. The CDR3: CASSATSGREGDTQYF. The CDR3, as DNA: TGTGCCAGCAGCGCCACTAGCGGGAGAGAAGGAGATACGCAGTATTTT.